This T cell receptor beta chain was sequenced in a study of CD8+ T cells in alopecia areata. Overall study context: The tofacitinib course ran for 6 to 18 months and was followed by 6 months off drug.

Overall study results and limits: Among the cells sequenced in scalp samples are also the resident alphabeta T cells of normal skin.

Specified treatment: oral pan-JAK inhibitor, 5-10 mg twice daily. As the sequencing template, cDNA was produced by extracting RNA and reverse transcribing it. TCRdb keeps only in-frame clones here, not all; method: immunoSEQ multiplex PCR. The sample records around 100,000 clones, 65% to 90% being singletons. For this clone: The antigen remains undetermined.

This CDR3 contains 14 residues. Trimming removed 8 bases at V and 0 bases at J, with 14 bases between. Per the germline V gene, CDR1 is SGHDT and CDR2 is YYEEEE. The genes are TRBV5-6 and TRBJ1-2; D is perhaps TRBD1 (5 bases). This receptor was taken from a human donor with alopecia areata. Sequencing used CD8+ T cells sorted from blood, obtained between weeks 30 and 35, from a patient treated with tofacitinib. CDR3 in amino acids: CASHLRGANYGYTF. In DNA form, the CDR3 reads TGTGCCAGTCACCTGCGGGGGGCTAACTATGGCTACACCTTC.